A single sample gave rise to the 27 T cell receptor beta chains below, sequenced in a study of blood T cell repertoires in COVID-19. Sequencing used immunoSEQ multiplex PCR; TCRdb keeps in-frame clones, though not all of them. This sample has approximately 80,000 clones, with just over 85% found just once. The sequenced sample was peripheral blood. All receptors come from a human donor in a cohort sampled during active COVID-19.

The V and J genes are TRBV5-5 and TRBJ1-5, with a possible D match to TRBD1 (5 bases). The CDR3 is 15 amino acids. V was trimmed by 2 bases and J by 4 bases, leaving 13 bases between them. CDR1 SGHKS and CDR2 YYEKEE come from the germline V gene (reference sequence). The CDR3 sequence: CASSFAAQVNQPQHF. The CDR3 coding sequence is TGTGCCAGCAGCTTCGCGGCACAGGTGAATCAGCCCCAGCATTTT.

CDR3 nucleotides: TGTGCCAGCAGCGGCGACAGGGGGGGAGCCAAAAACATTCAGTACTTC. Its translation is CASSGDRGGAKNIQYF. This rearrangement joins TRBV7-2 to TRBJ2-4; TRBD1 matches 9 bases. The CDR3 covers 16 residues. Germline CDR1 is SGHTA and CDR2 is FQGNSA. Trimming at V came to 5 bases and at J to 0 bases, leaving 5 bases not matched to a gene.

This rearrangement joins TRBV7-8 to TRBJ2-3; unclear D gene. V was trimmed by 5 bases and J by 0 bases, leaving 9 bases between them. Looked up from germline, CDR1 is SGHVS and CDR2 is FQNEAQ. The CDR3 length is 14 residues. This chain's CDR3 is CASSPTTSTDTQYF. The CDR3 nucleotides are TGTGCCAGCAGCCCTACTACTAGCACAGATACGCAGTATTTT. Looking up the rest from reference TRBV7-8 and TRBJ2-3 gives the full variable domain: GAGVSQSPRYKVAKRGQDVALRCDPISGHVSLFWYQQALGQGPEFLTYFQNEAQLDKSGLPSDRFFAERPEGSVSTLKIQRTQQEDSAVYLCASSPTTSTDTQYFGPGTRLTVL.

The chain combines TRBV5-1 with TRBJ1-1, with no clear D. Trimming took 4 bases from V and 1 from J, leaving 8 bases between them. The CDR3 is 13 residues long. Germline CDR1 reads SGHRS; CDR2 reads YFSETQ. CDR3 in DNA: TGCGCCAGCAGCCCGACACGGAACACTGAAGCTTTCTTT. It codes for CASSPTRNTEAFF.

The table lists this clone with a count of one. The chain carries TRBV4-1 and TRBJ1-1, with TRBD1 matching over 7 bases. CDR1 is MGHRA and CDR2 is YSYEKL in the germline V gene. The CDR3 has 15 residues. Trimming cost V 2 bases and J 5 bases; bases outside gene matches: 8. The CDR3 sequence is CASSQQTGIGTEAFF. The CDR3 DNA sequence: TGCGCCAGCAGCCAACAGACAGGGATAGGAACTGAAGCTTTCTTT.

The chain links TRBV6-2 or TRBV6-3 to TRBJ2-3, with D possibly matching TRBD1 (5 bases). The CDR3 length is 14 residues. The germline V gene has CDR1 MNHEY and CDR2 SVGEGT. Trimming stripped 4 bases from V and 4 bases from J, with 12 bases between. In DNA, the CDR3 is TGTGCCAGCAGTTCGGGCAGGGTCGCAGATACGCAGTATTTT. This codes for CASSSGRVADTQYF.

This clone has just one count. The chain has TRBV5-1 and TRBJ1-1; D is undetermined. Trimming pared 4 bases from V and 11 bases from J, leaving 15 bases between. This CDR3 region has 12 residues. Germline CDR1 SGHRS, CDR2 YFSETQ. CDR3 sequence reads: CASSPGQGGAFF. CDR3 bases: TGCGCCAGCAGCCCCGGGCAAGGCGGGGCTTTCTTT.

The rearrangement uses TRBV12-3 or TRBV12-4 and TRBJ1-4; tentative D call: TRBD1 (5 bases). The CDR3 covers 13 residues. Between the trimmed V and J ends, which lost 3 bases and 11 bases, there was a span of 13 bases. CDR3 region: CASSLGQGGKLFF. The CDR3 bases are TGTGCCAGCAGTTTGGGGCAGGGTGGGAAACTGTTTTTT.

This clone was recorded only once. The rearrangement uses TRBV5-4 and TRBJ2-7, with 7 bases lining up with TRBD1. Germline-derived CDR1 and CDR2 are SGHNT and YYREEE (reference sequence). The CDR3 covers 15 residues. Trimming took 4 bases from V and 0 from J; bases not matched to a gene: 7. In DNA form, the CDR3 reads TGTGCCAGCAGCGGGGGACAGCCCAGCTCCTACGAGCAGTACTTC. It codes for CASSGGQPSSYEQYF.

This sequence joins TRBV18 and TRBJ1-2; D not certain. The CDR3 runs to 16 residues. Germline V gives CDR1 KGHSH, CDR2 LQKENI. V shed 3 bases and J shed 2 bases, with 16 bases lying between them. The chain's CDR3 is CASSPARAGRNYGYTF. CDR3 coding DNA: TGTGCCAGCTCACCGGCGAGGGCCGGACGAAACTATGGCTACACCTTC.

The gene calls are TRBV5-1 and TRBJ2-1; 9 bases are shared with TRBD2. After removal of 6 bases from V and 5 bases from J, the junction contained 6 bases not matched to a gene. The germline CDR1 and CDR2 sequences are SGHRS and YFSETQ. This CDR3 region has 14 residues. The CDR3 protein is CASNPSGVNNEQFF. The CDR3 DNA reads TGCGCCAGCAACCCTAGCGGGGTTAACAATGAGCAGTTCTTC. Complete variable domain (other parts from reference TRBV5-1 and TRBJ2-1): KAGVTQTPRYLIKTRGQQVTLSCSPISGHRSVSWYQQTPGQGLQFLFEYFSETQRNKGNFPGRFSGRQFSNSRSEMNVSTLELGDSALYLCASNPSGVNNEQFFGPGTRLTVL.

This clone was recorded only once. V gene TRBV24-1 combines with J gene TRBJ1-2; D possibly corresponds to TRBD1 (6 bases). CDR1 and CDR2 from the germline V gene are KGHDR and SFDVKD. V was trimmed by 4 bases and J by 7 bases, leaving 12 bases between them. The CDR3 has 13 residues. CDR3 nucleotide sequence: TGTGCCACCAGTGACCCTAGACAGGCTGGCTACACCTTC. It yields the protein CATSDPRQAGYTF.

This chain uses TRBV7-3 with TRBJ1-1; 8 bases line up with TRBD1. Germline V gene lookup returns CDR1 SGHTA and CDR2 FQGTGA. V was pared by 5 bases and J by 5 bases, with 10 bases of the junction left unmatched. This CDR3 is 15 amino acids long. In DNA form, the CDR3 reads TGTGCCAGCAGCCCGCGGGGGACAGGTTCGACTGAAGCTTTCTTT. It specifies CASSPRGTGSTEAFF.

The chain recombines TRBV5-1 with TRBJ2-4; 9 bases map to TRBD1. CDR3 length: 13 amino acids. Germline CDR1 reads SGHRS; CDR2 reads YFSETQ. Trimming removed 3 bases from V and 6 bases from J; junction bases left unmatched: 1. DNA for the CDR3: TGCGCCAGCAGCTCGGGACAGGGAAACATTCAGTACTTC. Translating it yields CASSSGQGNIQYF.

The V call is TRBV5-4, the J call TRBJ2-7; TRBD1 agrees at 7 bases. Germline lookup yields CDR1 SGHNT and CDR2 YYREEE (reference sequence). The CDR3 sequence is 12 residues long. V dropped 0 bases and J dropped 6; count of bases not matched to a gene: 0. The chain's CDR3 is CASSLGTGEQYF. In DNA form, the CDR3 reads TGTGCCAGCAGCTTGGGGACAGGCGAGCAGTACTTC.

This clone was recorded once. V is TRBV5-1 and J is TRBJ1-5, with 10 bases that match TRBD1. In germline, CDR1 is SGHRS, CDR2 YFSETQ. CDR3 size: 16 residues. V shed 4 bases, J shed 4 bases, and the junction held 8 bases outside the gene matches. The CDR3 loop reads CASSVRQGALNQPQHF. CDR3 nucleotide sequence: TGCGCCAGCAGCGTGAGACAGGGGGCGTTAAATCAGCCCCAGCATTTT.

The chain links TRBV28 to TRBJ2-7; the match to TRBD1 covers 9 bases. This CDR3 is built from 14 residues. The V gene end was trimmed by 5 bases and the J gene end by 6 bases; junction bases not matched to a gene: 8. The germline V gene encodes CDR1 MDHEN and CDR2 SYDVKM. The CDR3 loop reads CASSKGQGLGEQYF. The CDR3 nucleotides read TGTGCCAGCAGTAAGGGACAGGGTCTCGGCGAGCAGTACTTC. Full variable domain (rest looked up from reference TRBV28 and TRBJ2-7): DVKVTQSSRYLVKRTGEKVFLECVQDMDHENMFWYRQDPGLGLRLIYFSYDVKMKEKGDIPEGYSVSREKKERFSLILESASTNQTSMYLCASSKGQGLGEQYFGPGTRLTVT.

This clone was detected only a few times. The chain links TRBV18 to TRBJ1-1; no firm D call. V was shortened by 4 bases and J by 2 bases, with 8 bases between the two germline ends. CDR3 length: 13 amino acids. Germline V gene lookup returns CDR1 KGHSH and CDR2 LQKENI. CDR3 region: CASSLGQNTEAFF. For the CDR3, the DNA is TGTGCCAGCTCACTGGGCCAAAACACTGAAGCTTTCTTT.

The gene calls are TRBV12-5 and TRBJ2-1; 13 bases match TRBD2. CDR3 size: 19 residues. CDR1 is LGHNT, CDR2 FRNRAP, per germline. The trim removed 4 bases at V and 9 bases at J, leaving 18 bases unmatched. The CDR3 loop reads CASGWSIISTSGRAIEQFF. In DNA form, the CDR3 reads TGTGCTAGTGGTTGGAGTATAATTTCTACTAGCGGGAGGGCCATTGAGCAGTTCTTC. Variable domain in full (rest from reference TRBV12-5 and TRBJ2-1): DARVTQTPRHKVTEMGQEVTMRCQPILGHNTVFWYRQTMMQGLELLAYFRNRAPLDDSGMPKDRFSAEMPDATLATLKIQPSEPRDSAVYFCASGWSIISTSGRAIEQFFGPGTRLTVL.

The chain carries TRBV29-1 and TRBJ2-7; D not certain. V shed 5 bases and J shed 5 bases, with 13 bases lying between them. CDR1 SQVTM and CDR2 ANQGSEA come from the germline V gene. CDR3 length: 12 amino acids. The CDR3 region has the DNA TGCAGCGTTAGTCAGTCCTTTGACGAGCAGTACTTC. Amino acid sequence: CSVSQSFDEQYF.

The chain combines TRBV12-5 with TRBJ1-5; TRBD1 agrees at 8 bases. The CDR3 extends over 19 amino acids. CDR1 is LGHNT, CDR2 FRNRAP, per germline. Trimming took 0 bases from V and 0 from J; bases not matched to a gene: 10. CDR3 nucleotides: TGTGCTAGTGGTTTGGTACTCGGGACAGGCGGCTATAGCAATCAGCCCCAGCATTTT. Translation gives CASGLVLGTGGYSNQPQHF.

This chain links TRBV11-2 with TRBJ2-5; 8 bases are shared with TRBD2. The CDR3 is 15 amino acids. With 6 bases clipped from V and 5 bases from J, the junction kept 11 bases outside the gene matches. Germline V CDR1 and CDR2: SGHAT, FQNNGV. CDR3 loop: CASSRYGGAVETQYF. The CDR3 bases are TGTGCCAGCAGTCGTTACGGGGGGGCGGTGGAGACCCAGTACTTC.

The rearrangement uses TRBV11-3 and TRBJ1-1; D gene unclear. This CDR3 spans 14 amino acids. Trimming left V 5 bases short and J 2 bases short, with 12 bases between. Germline assignment: CDR1 SGHNT and CDR2 YENEEA. The CDR3 protein is CASSPRGKNTEAFF. CDR3 coding DNA: TGTGCCAGCAGCCCCAGAGGCAAAAACACTGAAGCTTTCTTT.

The chain recombines TRBV5-4 with TRBJ2-5, with TRBD2 identical over 7 bases. V was pared by 3 bases and J by 3 bases, with 2 bases of the junction left unmatched. The germline gives CDR1 SGHNT, CDR2 YYREEE (reference sequence). CDR3 length equals 13 residues. The DNA for the CDR3 is TGTGCCAGCAGCTGGCTAGCGGAAGAGACCCAGTACTTC. Protein sequence: CASSWLAEETQYF.

The chain employs TRBV2 and TRBJ2-6, with TRBD1 matching over 8 bases. Germline V lookup: CDR1 SNHLY, CDR2 FYNNEI. The CDR3 is 17 amino acids. Trimming removed 4 bases from V and 0 bases from J; junction bases left unmatched: 5. The CDR3 spells CASSGDRFPSGANVLTF. CDR3 in DNA: TGTGCCAGCAGTGGGGACAGGTTCCCCTCTGGGGCCAACGTCCTGACTTTC.

The chain has TRBV11-2 and TRBJ2-3; no clear D gene. The germline V gene encodes CDR1 SGHAT and CDR2 FQNNGV. The length of the CDR3 is 14 residues. The V gene lost 7 bases and the J gene lost 0 bases, with 11 bases spanning the gap. The DNA for the CDR3 is TGTGCCAGCATCGAAATAACTAGCACAGATACGCAGTATTTT. This codes for CASIEITSTDTQYF.

The rearrangement joins TRBV5-1 to TRBJ1-5, with 11 bases lining up with TRBD1. After removal of 3 bases from V and 5 bases from J, the junction contained 4 bases not matched to a gene. Germline V gene sequence: CDR1 SGHRS, CDR2 YFSETQ. The CDR3 is 15 residues long. Here the CDR3 reads CASSSGQGAHQPQHF. CDR3 bases: TGCGCCAGCAGCTCCGGACAGGGGGCTCATCAGCCCCAGCATTTT.